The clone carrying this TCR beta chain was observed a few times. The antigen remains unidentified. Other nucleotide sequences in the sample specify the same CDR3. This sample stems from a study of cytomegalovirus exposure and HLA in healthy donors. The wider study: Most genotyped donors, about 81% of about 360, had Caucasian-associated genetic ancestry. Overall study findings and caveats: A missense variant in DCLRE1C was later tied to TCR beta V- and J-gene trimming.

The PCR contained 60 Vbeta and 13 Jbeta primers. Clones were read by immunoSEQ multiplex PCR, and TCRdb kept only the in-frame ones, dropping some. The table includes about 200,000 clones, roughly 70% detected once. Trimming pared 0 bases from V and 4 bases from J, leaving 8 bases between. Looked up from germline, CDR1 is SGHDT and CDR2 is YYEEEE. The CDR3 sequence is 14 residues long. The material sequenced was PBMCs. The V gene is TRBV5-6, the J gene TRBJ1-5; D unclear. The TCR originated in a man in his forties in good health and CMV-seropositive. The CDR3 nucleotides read TGTGCCAGCAGCTTGGGGCAGTCAAATCAGCCCCAGCATTTT. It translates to CASSLGQSNQPQHF.